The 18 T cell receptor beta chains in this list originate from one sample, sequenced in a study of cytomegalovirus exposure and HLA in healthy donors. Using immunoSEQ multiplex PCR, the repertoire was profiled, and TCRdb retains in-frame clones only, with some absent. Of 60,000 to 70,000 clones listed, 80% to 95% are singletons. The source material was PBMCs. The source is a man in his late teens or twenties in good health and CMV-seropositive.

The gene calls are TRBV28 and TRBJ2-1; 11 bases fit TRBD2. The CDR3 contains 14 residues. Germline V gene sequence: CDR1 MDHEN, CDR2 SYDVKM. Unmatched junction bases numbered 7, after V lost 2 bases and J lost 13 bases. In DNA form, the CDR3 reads TGTGCCAGCAGTTTACGACTAGCGGGAAGACCTCAGTTCTTC. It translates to CASSLRLAGRPQFF.

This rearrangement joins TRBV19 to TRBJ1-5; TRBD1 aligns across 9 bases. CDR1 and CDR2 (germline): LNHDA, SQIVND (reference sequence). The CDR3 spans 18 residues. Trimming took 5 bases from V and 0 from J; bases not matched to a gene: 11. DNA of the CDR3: TGTGCCAGTAGTCTCGGACAGGGGACTTTATTTAGCAATCAGCCCCAGCATTTT. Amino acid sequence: CASSLGQGTLFSNQPQHF.

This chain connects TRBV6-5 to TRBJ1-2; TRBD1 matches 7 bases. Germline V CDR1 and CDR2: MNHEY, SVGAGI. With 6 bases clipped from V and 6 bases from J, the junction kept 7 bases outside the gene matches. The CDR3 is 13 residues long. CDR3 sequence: CASRETGTDGYTF. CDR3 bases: TGTGCCAGCAGGGAGACAGGGACGGATGGCTACACCTTC.

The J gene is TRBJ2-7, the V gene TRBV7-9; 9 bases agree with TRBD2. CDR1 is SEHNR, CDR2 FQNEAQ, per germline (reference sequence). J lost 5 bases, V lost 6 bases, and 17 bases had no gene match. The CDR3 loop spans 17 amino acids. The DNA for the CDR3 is TGTGCCAGCAGTAACTCACAAAGTATAGCGGGAGACGACGAGCAGTACTTC. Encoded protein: CASSNSQSIAGDDEQYF.

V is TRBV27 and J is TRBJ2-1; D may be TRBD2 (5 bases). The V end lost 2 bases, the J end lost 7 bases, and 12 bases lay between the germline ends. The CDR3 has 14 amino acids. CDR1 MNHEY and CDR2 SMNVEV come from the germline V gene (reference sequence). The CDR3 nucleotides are TGTGCCAGCAGTTTAACGGGAACGGGAAATGAGCAGTTCTTC. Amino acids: CASSLTGTGNEQFF.

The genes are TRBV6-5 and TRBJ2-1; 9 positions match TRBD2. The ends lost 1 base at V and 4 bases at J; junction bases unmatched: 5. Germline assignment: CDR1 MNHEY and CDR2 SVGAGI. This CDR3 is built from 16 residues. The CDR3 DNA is TGTGCCAGCAGTTACTTCGCGACTAGCGGTTACAATGAGCAGTTCTTC. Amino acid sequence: CASSYFATSGYNEQFF.

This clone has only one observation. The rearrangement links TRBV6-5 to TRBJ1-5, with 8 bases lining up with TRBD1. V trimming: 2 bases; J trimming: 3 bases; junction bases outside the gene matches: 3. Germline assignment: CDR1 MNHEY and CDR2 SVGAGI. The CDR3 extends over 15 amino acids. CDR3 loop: CASSYRTGPNQPQHF. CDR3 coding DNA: TGTGCCAGCAGTTACCGGACAGGGCCCAATCAGCCCCAGCATTTT.

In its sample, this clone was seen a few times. The CDR3 region is CASSWTGNTGELFF. The DNA for the CDR3 is TGTGCCAGCAGTTGGACAGGGAACACCGGGGAGCTGTTTTTT. The J gene is TRBJ2-2, the V gene TRBV28, with TRBD1 matching over 7 bases. Per the germline V gene, CDR1 is MDHEN and CDR2 is SYDVKM. Unmatched junction bases numbered 0, after V lost 4 bases and J lost 1 base. The CDR3 extends over 14 amino acids. Full variable domain (rest looked up from reference TRBV28 and TRBJ2-2): DVKVTQSSRYLVKRTGEKVFLECVQDMDHENMFWYRQDPGLGLRLIYFSYDVKMKEKGDIPEGYSVSREKKERFSLILESASTNQTSMYLCASSWTGNTGELFFGEGSRLTVL.

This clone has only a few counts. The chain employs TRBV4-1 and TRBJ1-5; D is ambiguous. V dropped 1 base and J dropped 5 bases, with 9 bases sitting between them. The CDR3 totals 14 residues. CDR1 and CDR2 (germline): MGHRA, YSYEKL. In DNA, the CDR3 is TGCGCCAGCAGCCAAGCCGGGGTGGATCAGCCCCAGCATTTT. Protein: CASSQAGVDQPQHF.

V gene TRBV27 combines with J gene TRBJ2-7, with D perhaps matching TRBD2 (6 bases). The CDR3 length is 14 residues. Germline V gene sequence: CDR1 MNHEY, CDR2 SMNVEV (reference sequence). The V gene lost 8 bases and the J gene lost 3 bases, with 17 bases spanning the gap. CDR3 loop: CASGVPGGVYEQYF. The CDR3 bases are TGTGCCAGCGGCGTCCCCGGGGGAGTCTACGAGCAGTACTTC.

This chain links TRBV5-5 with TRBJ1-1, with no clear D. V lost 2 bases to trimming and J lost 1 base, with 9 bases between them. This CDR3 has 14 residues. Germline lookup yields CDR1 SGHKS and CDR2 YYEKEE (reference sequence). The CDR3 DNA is TGTGCCAGCAGCTTCGAGACGGGGAACACTGAAGCTTTCTTT. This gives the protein CASSFETGNTEAFF.

CDR3 DNA: TGTGCCTGGAGCGGTTCAGGTCGCAATCAGCCCCAGCATTTT. Protein: CAWSGSGRNQPQHF. V gene TRBV30 combines with J gene TRBJ1-5; D remains ambiguous. Germline CDR1 reads GTSNPN; CDR2 reads SVGIG (reference sequence). The CDR3 sequence is 14 residues long. V was trimmed by 3 bases and J by 2 bases, leaving 11 bases between them.

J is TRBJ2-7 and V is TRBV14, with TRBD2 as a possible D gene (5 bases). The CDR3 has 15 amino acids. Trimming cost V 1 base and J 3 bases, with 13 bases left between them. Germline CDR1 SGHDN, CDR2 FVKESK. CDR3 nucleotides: TGTGCCAGCAGCCAAGCCCCTAGCTATGACTACGAGCAGTACTTC. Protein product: CASSQAPSYDYEQYF.

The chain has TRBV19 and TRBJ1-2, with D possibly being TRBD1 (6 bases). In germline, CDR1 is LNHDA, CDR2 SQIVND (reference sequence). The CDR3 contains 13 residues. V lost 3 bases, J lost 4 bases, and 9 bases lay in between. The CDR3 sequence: CASSIQQGYGYTF. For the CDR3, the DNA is TGTGCCAGTAGTATTCAACAGGGCTATGGCTACACCTTC.

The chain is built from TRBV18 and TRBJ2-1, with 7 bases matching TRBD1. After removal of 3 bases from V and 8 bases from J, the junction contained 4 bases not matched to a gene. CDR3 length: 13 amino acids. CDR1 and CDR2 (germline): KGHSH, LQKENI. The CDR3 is CASSPYTGDEQFF. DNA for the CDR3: TGTGCCAGCTCACCTTACACAGGGGATGAGCAGTTCTTC.

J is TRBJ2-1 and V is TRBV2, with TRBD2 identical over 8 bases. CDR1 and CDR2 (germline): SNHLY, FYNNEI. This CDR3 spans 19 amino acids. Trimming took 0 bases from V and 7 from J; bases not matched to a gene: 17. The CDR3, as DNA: TGTGCCAGCAGTGAAGCGGCCTACCCCGGGACTAGGAAGGGAAATGAGCAGTTCTTC. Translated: CASSEAAYPGTRKGNEQFF.

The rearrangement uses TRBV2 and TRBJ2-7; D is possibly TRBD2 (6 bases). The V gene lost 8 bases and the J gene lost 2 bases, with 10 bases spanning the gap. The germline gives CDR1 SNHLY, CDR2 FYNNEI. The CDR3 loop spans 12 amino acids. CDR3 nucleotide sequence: TGTGCCAGCGGGGGGATAGCCTACGAGCAGTACTTC. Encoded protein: CASGGIAYEQYF.

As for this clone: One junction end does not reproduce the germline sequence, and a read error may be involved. The CDR3 reads CASSLSSGNVLETQYF. Written as DNA, the CDR3 is TGTGCCAGCAGCTTATCTAGCGGGAATGTTTTGGAGACCCAGTACTTC. The chain links TRBV28 to TRBJ2-5; TRBD2 matches at 9 bases. CDR1 is MDHEN, CDR2 SYDVKM, per germline. The CDR3 has 16 amino acids.